The T cell receptor (beta chain) described here comes from a study of cytotoxic CD8 clonotypes in ibrutinib-treated CLL (dated by TCRdb to the early 2020s). At the level of the whole study: The cohort was composed of approximately 11 relapsed/refractory and about 15 treatment-naive patients; IGHV unmutated status was identified in some 17 patients. Cryopreserved peripheral blood mononuclear cells were collected before treatment, at response, and at either disease progression or sustained remission. Partial responses were observed in about 24 patients and complete responses in 2; after a median follow-up of around 64 months, remission was maintained in about 15 patients and progression was observed in roughly twelve. An average of 255,043 productive templates and tens of thousands of productive rearrangements was obtained per sample. Response samples were taken after a median of roughly 12 months on treatment, ranging from about 6 to 36 months. Of the 86 people in the trial, 26 had longitudinal samples available. Every remission and progressive disease sample was obtained while ibrutinib was still being received by the patients. Study-wide findings and limitations: Public clonotypes were found to be uncommon and were observed to contract or remain stable during treatment; the increase in clonality was shown to reflect expansion of private clonotypes at ibrutinib response. Clonality rose at ibrutinib response, remained stable during sustained remission, and dropped back toward baseline at progression. At baseline, clonality was higher than in age-matched healthy donors and showed a strong correlation with circulating CD8+ T-cell counts. Lymph node repertoires were not examined, and the timing of sampling was not matched between patients in sustained remission and those whose disease progressed.

This clone occurred a few times. What this receptor recognizes is not known. Per-base qualities were not stored, and no clone one base away is much larger. Each clonotype received, on average, roughly 9.6x coverage in deep resolution sequencing performed on a MiSeq, where the target depth lay between 1 in 1 million and 1 in 200,000 T cells. TCR beta libraries were generated with the immunoSEQ hsTCRB Kit. Regarding the original processing steps: Data were analyzed with ImmunoSEQ Data Assistant and ImmunoSEQ Analyzer, with V, D and J genes assigned per IMGT definitions. Clonality was computed as one minus normalized Shannon entropy of productive rearrangement frequencies, ranging from 0 to 1. Only overrepresented clonotypes making up at least 0.05% of the repertoire of each patient were included in the public clonotype analysis. Repertoires from thirteen age-matched healthy donors in immuneACCESS were used as clonality controls. The table comes from immuneACCESS by way of TCRdb, which keeps in-frame sequences with V and J called. Part of the clones is missing from these tables; in studies checked, under half for an unresolved V gene and the rest for unknown reasons. V and J calls plus clone size are reproduced from that table; the DNA served to infer D and trimming. The sample data list over 200,000 clones, and about three quarters of these were observed just once. The ten most abundant clones make up around 5.9% of the sample.

Reading the label with the study, this specimen's time point is: about a year on ibrutinib. For TCR beta library preparation, around 1.9 micrograms of genomic DNA were extracted from the cryopreserved PBMCs. High-throughput TCR beta sequencing was performed on longitudinal blood samples from CLL patients receiving ibrutinib monotherapy. The patients took part in an open-label, single-center phase 2 trial of ibrutinib monotherapy. The trim is 3 bases for V and 11 bases for J, with a gap of 19 bases between the germline ends. Including cysteine and phenylalanine, the CDR3 has 14 amino acids. Just CDR3 DNA is preserved here, 42 bases in frame from base 1. CDR1 is given as MDHEN and CDR2 as SYDVKM, both from the germline V gene.

This TCR derives from a human donor with chronic lymphocytic leukemia. Rearrangement joined TRBV28 to TRBJ1-1, with no reliable assignment of the D segment. The sample consisted of PBMCs, taken after 12 months of ibrutinib treatment. The CDR3 region reads CASSFSVLSVEAFF. The DNA sequence is TGTGCCAGCAGTTTCAGCGTCTTAAGTGTTGAGGCTTTCTTT.